This T cell receptor (beta chain) was identified during a study of cytomegalovirus exposure and HLA in healthy donors. Study-wide background: Genotyping of roughly 400 donors showed that over 80% belonged to the Caucasian-associated ancestry cluster.

Germline-derived CDR1 and CDR2 are SGHVS and FNYEAQ. The CDR3 runs 15 residues. The V end lost 1 base, the J end lost 3 bases, and 13 bases lay between the germline ends. The PCR used 60 Vbeta and 13 Jbeta primers. Profiled with immunoSEQ multiplex PCR; TCRdb holds only in-frame clones, not every one. The sample includes approximately 290,000 clones, approximately 80% of them seen just once. The gene calls are TRBV7-6 and TRBJ2-7; D might be TRBD2 (7 bases). Sequencing was done on a sample of PBMCs. The origin of this receptor is a girl between 2 and 10 years old in good health and CMV-seronegative. The CDR3 DNA sequence: TGTGCCAGCAGCTTAGAGGGGGGGCTCTACTACGAGCAGTACTTC. Its translation is CASSLEGGLYYEQYF. Drawing the rest from reference TRBV7-6 and TRBJ2-7, the complete variable domain is GAGVSQSPRYKVTKRGQDVALRCDPISGHVSLYWYRQALGQGPEFLTYFNYEAQQDKSGLPNDRFSAERPEGSISTLTIQRTEQRDSAMYRCASSLEGGLYYEQYFGPGTRLTVT.